This note documents a single T cell receptor (beta chain) sequence. This record comes from a study of blood T cell repertoires in COVID-19. As for the study in general: Spain, Italy and the United States supplied samples that represented acute and convalescent COVID-19. The cDNA or gDNA used as material had been derived from T cells, B-cell-depleted T cells, or PBMCs.

Germline CDR1 reads SEHNR; CDR2 reads FQNEAQ (reference sequence). Trimming cost V 6 bases and J 0 bases; bases outside gene matches: 6. The CDR3 runs to 16 residues. How the authors handled the data: Reference gene primer amplification gave estimated nucleated cell counts. Produced via immunoSEQ multiplex PCR; TCRdb's table is partial and in-frame only. That table is the source of V, J and clone size, and D and trimming were worked out from the DNA. The data hold approximately 230,000 clones, with roughly 80% observed a single time. Specimen: peripheral blood. The chain has TRBV7-9 and TRBJ2-3, with 10 bases lining up with TRBD2. The receptor comes from a man aged 80 or over with acute or convalescent COVID-19. CDR3 sequence (DNA): TGTGCCAGCAGTTCCGGACTAGCGGCTAGCACAGATACGCAGTATTTT. This translates into CASSSGLAASTDTQYF.